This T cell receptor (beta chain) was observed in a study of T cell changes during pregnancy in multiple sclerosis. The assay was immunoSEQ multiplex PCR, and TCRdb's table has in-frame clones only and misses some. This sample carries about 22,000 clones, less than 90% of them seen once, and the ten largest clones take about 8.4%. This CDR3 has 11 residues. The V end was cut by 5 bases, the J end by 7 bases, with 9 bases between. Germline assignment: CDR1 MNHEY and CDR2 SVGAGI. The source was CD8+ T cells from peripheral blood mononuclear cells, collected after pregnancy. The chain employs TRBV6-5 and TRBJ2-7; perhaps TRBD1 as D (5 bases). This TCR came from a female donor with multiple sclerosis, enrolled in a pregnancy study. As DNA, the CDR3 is TGTGCCAGCAGTACAGGATGGGAGCAGTACTTC. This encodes CASSTGWEQYF.